This is a list of T cell receptor beta chains from one sample in a study of shared clonotypes between healthy human individuals. The repertoire was sequenced with immunoSEQ multiplex PCR; TCRdb's copy has only in-frame clones and lacks some. The sample lists hundreds of thousands of clones, 96% occurring once. Source material: naive CD8+ T cells sorted from blood. These TCRs come from a man between 25 and 39 years old in good health. CDR3s include the opening cysteine and the closing phenylalanine or tryptophan. A D gene is named only where the DNA matches it firmly. The size entry is marked missing in some rows and otherwise reads once, few, many or a size class.

D gene: .
V gene: TRBV7-6
clone size: .
J gene: TRBJ2-1
CDR3 protein: CASSLEQPPGLNEQFF
CDR3 DNA: TGTGCCAGCAGCTTAGAGCAACCTCCGGGGCTCAATGAGCAGTTCTTC

D gene: TRBD1
V gene: TRBV13
clone size: .
J gene: TRBJ2-1
CDR3 protein: CASSSDPTGTNNEQFF
CDR3 DNA: TGTGCCAGCAGCTCCGACCCGACAGGGACGAACAATGAGCAGTTCTTC

D gene: .
V gene: TRBV7-9
clone size: .
J gene: TRBJ2-7
CDR3 protein: CASSPPAYEQYF
CDR3 DNA: TGTGCCAGCAGCCCCCCGGCATACGAGCAGTACTTC

D gene: .
V gene: TRBV28
clone size: .
J gene: TRBJ2-7
CDR3 protein: CASSFPGAYEQYF
CDR3 DNA: TGTGCCAGCAGTTTCCCGGGGGCCTACGAGCAGTACTTC

D gene: .
V gene: TRBV27
clone size: .
J gene: TRBJ2-7
CDR3 protein: CASSFEPFYEQYF
CDR3 DNA: TGTGCCAGCAGTTTTGAGCCATTCTACGAGCAGTACTTC

D gene: TRBD2
V gene: TRBV9
clone size: .
J gene: TRBJ2-1
CDR3 protein: CASSVGGSGAFKFF
CDR3 DNA: TGTGCCAGCAGCGTAGGTGGTAGCGGGGCCTTTAAGTTCTTC

D gene: .
V gene: TRBV9
clone size: .
J gene: TRBJ1-3
CDR3 protein: CASSVEGSAGNTIYF
CDR3 DNA: TGTGCCAGCAGCGTAGAAGGGTCGGCTGGAAACACCATATATTTT

D gene: .
V gene: TRBV7-2
clone size: .
J gene: TRBJ2-1
CDR3 protein: CASSLLVSYNEQFF
CDR3 DNA: TGTGCCAGCAGCTTATTAGTTTCCTACAATGAGCAGTTCTTC

D gene: TRBD2
V gene: TRBV19
clone size: .
J gene: TRBJ2-7
CDR3 protein: CASSIFSGRAGSYEQYF
CDR3 DNA: TGTGCCAGTAGTATATTCAGCGGGAGGGCAGGTTCCTACGAGCAGTACTTC

D gene: .
V gene: TRBV29-1
clone size: .
J gene: TRBJ2-2
CDR3 protein: CSVLQGTGELFF
CDR3 DNA: TGCAGCGTTCTACAGGGAACCGGGGAGCTGTTTTTT

D gene: .
V gene: TRBV5-5
clone size: .
J gene: TRBJ2-1
CDR3 protein: CASSFGDNPTAEQFF
CDR3 DNA: TGTGCCAGCAGCTTTGGGGACAACCCAACCGCTGAGCAGTTCTTC

D gene: TRBD2
V gene: TRBV5-1
clone size: .
J gene: TRBJ2-3
CDR3 protein: CASSSGLDTDTQYF
CDR3 DNA: TGCGCCAGCAGCTCCGGACTAGACACAGATACGCAGTATTTT

D gene: .
V gene: TRBV27
clone size: .
J gene: TRBJ2-2
CDR3 protein: CASSMRRVGNTGELFF
CDR3 DNA: TGTGCCAGCAGTATGAGGCGGGTGGGTAACACCGGGGAGCTGTTTTTT

D gene: .
V gene: TRBV4-3
clone size: .
J gene: TRBJ2-3
CDR3 protein: CASSQTRVTADTQYF
CDR3 DNA: TGCGCCAGCAGCCAGACCAGGGTTACCGCAGATACGCAGTATTTT

D gene: .
V gene: TRBV28
clone size: .
J gene: TRBJ2-7
CDR3 protein: CASSSGPSGAYEQYF
CDR3 DNA: TGTGCCAGCAGCTCGGGACCGTCCGGGGCCTACGAGCAGTACTTC

D gene: TRBD1
V gene: TRBV19
clone size: .
J gene: TRBJ1-5
CDR3 protein: CASRATGDSNQPQHF
CDR3 DNA: TGTGCCAGTAGGGCCACAGGGGATAGCAATCAGCCCCAGCATTTT

D gene: .
V gene: TRBV21-1
clone size: .
J gene: TRBJ1-1
CDR3 protein: CASRTVGTEAFF
CDR3 DNA: TGTGCCAGCAGGACGGTCGGCACTGAAGCTTTCTTT

D gene: .
V gene: TRBV2
clone size: .
J gene: TRBJ2-7
CDR3 protein: CASRQLPGPNYEQYF
CDR3 DNA: TGTGCCAGCAGGCAATTACCGGGACCGAACTACGAGCAGTACTTC

D gene: .
V gene: TRBV7-9
clone size: .
J gene: TRBJ2-5
CDR3 protein: CASSPRAKETQYF
CDR3 DNA: TGTGCCAGCAGCCCGCGTGCTAAAGAGACCCAGTACTTC

D gene: .
V gene: TRBV11-2
clone size: .
J gene: TRBJ1-5
CDR3 protein: CASSLVAGEHQPQHF
CDR3 DNA: TGTGCCAGCAGCTTAGTGGCGGGGGAACATCAGCCCCAGCATTTT

D gene: TRBD1
V gene: TRBV10-1
clone size: .
J gene: TRBJ2-7
CDR3 protein: CASSAPTTGTGVNEQYF
CDR3 DNA: TGCGCCAGCAGTGCCCCCACGACCGGGACAGGGGTGAACGAGCAGTACTTC

D gene: .
V gene: TRBV4-1
clone size: .
J gene: TRBJ2-2
CDR3 protein: CASSQEAGSTGELFF
CDR3 DNA: TGCGCCAGCAGCCAAGAGGCCGGGAGCACCGGGGAGCTGTTTTTT

D gene: .
V gene: TRBV7-9
clone size: .
J gene: TRBJ2-7
CDR3 protein: CASRSSEAGIEQYF
CDR3 DNA: TGTGCCAGCAGATCAAGCGAAGCCGGGATTGAGCAGTACTTC

D gene: TRBD2
V gene: TRBV11-2
clone size: .
J gene: TRBJ2-7
CDR3 protein: CASSVGAGDYEQYF
CDR3 DNA: TGTGCCAGCAGCGTGGGAGCGGGAGACTACGAGCAGTACTTC

D gene: TRBD2
V gene: TRBV27
clone size: .
J gene: TRBJ2-7
CDR3 protein: CASSLPGGNEQYF
CDR3 DNA: TGTGCCAGCAGTTTACCGGGAGGGAACGAGCAGTACTTC

D gene: .
V gene: TRBV28
clone size: .
J gene: TRBJ1-2
CDR3 protein: CASSLAGQGKGYTF
CDR3 DNA: TGTGCCAGCAGTTTAGCGGGGCAGGGTAAGGGCTACACCTTC

D gene: TRBD1
V gene: TRBV9
clone size: .
J gene: TRBJ1-3
CDR3 protein: CASSVGTGPGPGNTIYF
CDR3 DNA: TGTGCCAGCAGCGTAGGGACAGGACCAGGGCCTGGAAACACCATATATTTT

D gene: .
V gene: TRBV19
clone size: .
J gene: TRBJ2-7
CDR3 protein: CASSIVDSYEQYF
CDR3 DNA: TGTGCCAGTAGTATAGTTGACTCCTACGAGCAGTACTTC

D gene: .
V gene: TRBV27
clone size: .
J gene: TRBJ2-4
CDR3 protein: CASSLVPARGKKNIQYF
CDR3 DNA: TGTGCCAGCAGTTTAGTCCCGGCCAGGGGAAAAAAAAACATTCAGTACTTC

D gene: .
V gene: TRBV9
clone size: .
J gene: TRBJ2-1
CDR3 protein: CASSIGEFSEQFF
CDR3 DNA: TGTGCCAGCAGCATAGGGGAGTTCAGTGAGCAGTTCTTC

D gene: .
V gene: TRBV6-1
clone size: .
J gene: TRBJ2-7
CDR3 protein: CASKTRDRPYEQYF
CDR3 DNA: TGTGCCAGCAAGACCCGGGACCGACCCTACGAGCAGTACTTC

D gene: .
V gene: TRBV2
clone size: .
J gene: TRBJ2-3
CDR3 protein: CASLGTSTDTQYF
CDR3 DNA: TGTGCCAGCCTAGGGACTAGCACAGATACGCAGTATTTT

D gene: .
V gene: TRBV21-1
clone size: few
J gene: TRBJ2-1
CDR3 protein: CARDGPGGPGNEQFF
CDR3 DNA: TGTGCCAGAGACGGTCCGGGAGGGCCAGGGAATGAGCAGTTCTTC

D gene: .
V gene: TRBV27
clone size: .
J gene: TRBJ1-2
CDR3 protein: CASSRQITYGYTF
CDR3 DNA: TGTGCCAGCAGTCGGCAGATAACCTATGGCTACACCTTC

D gene: TRBD2
V gene: TRBV27
clone size: .
J gene: TRBJ2-1
CDR3 protein: CASSLSSGTLSDEQFF
CDR3 DNA: TGTGCCAGCAGTTTATCCAGCGGGACGCTTTCGGATGAGCAGTTCTTC

D gene: .
V gene: TRBV28
clone size: .
J gene: TRBJ1-5
CDR3 protein: CASRWGTLANQPQHF
CDR3 DNA: TGTGCCAGCAGGTGGGGGACCCTCGCCAATCAGCCCCAGCATTTT

D gene: .
V gene: TRBV30
clone size: .
J gene: TRBJ2-5
CDR3 protein: CAWRRGEETQYF
CDR3 DNA: TGTGCCTGGAGAAGGGGTGAAGAGACCCAGTACTTC

D gene: .
V gene: TRBV9
clone size: .
J gene: TRBJ1-2
CDR3 protein: CASSAGRANYGYTF
CDR3 DNA: TGTGCCAGCAGCGCCGGACGGGCTAACTATGGCTACACCTTC

D gene: TRBD1
V gene: TRBV11-2
clone size: .
J gene: TRBJ1-2
CDR3 protein: CASSLVARGDGYTF
CDR3 DNA: TGTGCCAGCAGCTTAGTGGCCAGGGGGGATGGCTACACCTTC

D gene: .
V gene: TRBV11-2
clone size: few
J gene: TRBJ2-1
CDR3 protein: CASSSPSLVGSENEQFF
CDR3 DNA: TGTGCCAGCAGCTCCCCGAGTTTGGTCGGGAGTGAAAATGAGCAGTTCTTC

D gene: TRBD2
V gene: TRBV28
clone size: .
J gene: TRBJ2-7
CDR3 protein: CASSLYATSGTAYEQYF
CDR3 DNA: TGTGCCAGCAGTTTATATGCCACTAGCGGGACAGCATACGAGCAGTACTTC

D gene: .
V gene: TRBV4-1
clone size: .
J gene: TRBJ2-1
CDR3 protein: CASSPPVGGRGYNEQFF
CDR3 DNA: TGCGCCAGCAGCCCCCCGGTGGGGGGCCGGGGGTACAATGAGCAGTTCTTC

D gene: TRBD2
V gene: TRBV5-1
clone size: .
J gene: TRBJ2-1
CDR3 protein: CASSLLTSGTSSYNEQFF
CDR3 DNA: TGCGCCAGCAGCTTGCTCACTAGCGGGACAAGCTCCTACAATGAGCAGTTCTTC

D gene: .
V gene: TRBV7-9
clone size: .
J gene: TRBJ2-3
CDR3 protein: CASSSKTRSTTDTQYF
CDR3 DNA: TGTGCCAGCAGCTCAAAGACTAGATCTACGACAGATACGCAGTATTTT

D gene: TRBD2
V gene: TRBV29-1
clone size: .
J gene: TRBJ2-7
CDR3 protein: CSVERTSGSYEQYF
CDR3 DNA: TGCAGCGTTGAACGTACTAGCGGGAGTTACGAGCAGTACTTC

D gene: .
V gene: TRBV10-3
clone size: .
J gene: TRBJ1-2
CDR3 protein: CAISESAKGDGYTF
CDR3 DNA: TGTGCCATCAGTGAGTCGGCAAAGGGTGATGGCTACACCTTC